The clone carrying this TCR beta chain was counted between two and nine times. Its antigen is not identified. The sample comes from a study of cytotoxic CD8 clonotypes in ibrutinib-treated CLL. Study details: Included were 11 relapsed/refractory and roughly 15 treatment-naive patients, of whom approximately 17 were IGHV unmutated. By median roughly 5.5 years, about twelve had progressed and about 15 stayed remitted; responses had been 2 complete and some 25 partial. Study results and caveats: Clonality correlated strongly with circulating CD8+ T cells and exceeded age-matched healthy donors at baseline.

The junction had 10 bases not matched to a gene; V was cut back by 6 bases and J by 10 bases. Germline V CDR1 and CDR2: ENHRY, SYGVKD. This CDR3 is built from 13 residues. With sequencing, the targeted depth ranged from 1 in 200,000 to 1 in 1 million T cells. Sequencing used immunoSEQ multiplex PCR; TCRdb keeps in-frame clones, though not all of them. The sample consists of just under 70,000 clones, around two thirds of them appearing once. The origin of this receptor is a human donor with chronic lymphocytic leukemia. The rearrangement joins TRBV10-3 to TRBJ1-2; 8 nucleotides agree with TRBD1. The sequences come from PBMCs, collected after 12 months of ibrutinib treatment. CDR3 region: CAISADRGNDYTF. The CDR3 DNA is TGTGCCATCAGCGCCGACAGGGGAAATGACTACACCTTC.